The 25 T cell receptor beta chains in this list originate from one sample, sequenced in a study of T-cell reconstitution after alpha-beta-depleted transplantation in children. Unique molecular identifiers featured in how the TCRbeta library was prepared. TCRdb processed the PCR reads anew with MiXCR; each CDR3 protein has one entry. The repertoire has approximately 490,000 distinct CDR3 sequences, around 12% of them found once; the top ten carry under 7%. The starting material was PBMCs from the stem cell graft donor, obtained from the stem cell graft. The receptors come from a human donor who donated a stem cell graft to a child with combined immunodeficiency.

This clonotype has just a few counts. This rearrangement joins TRBV19 to TRBJ2-1; D remains ambiguous. V was shortened by 3 bases and J by 0 bases, with 9 bases between the two germline ends. CDR3 length: 15 residues. The germline V gene encodes CDR1 LNHDA and CDR2 SQIVND (reference sequence). CDR3 DNA: TGTGCCAGTAGTATGTCTCTTGCCTCCTACAATGAGCAGTTCTTC. This encodes CASSMSLASYNEQFF.

The V call is TRBV7-2, the J call TRBJ2-3; TRBD2 aligns across 11 bases. The J segment lost 4 bases and the V segment lost 2 bases, leaving 5 bases of the junction unmatched. The CDR3 consists of 16 residues. Germline V CDR1 and CDR2: SGHTA, FQGNSA. CDR3 region: CASSLQLAGVSDTQYF. CDR3 DNA sequence: TGTGCCAGCAGCTTACAACTAGCGGGAGTATCAGATACGCAGTATTTT.

Only a few counts were recorded for this clonotype. This rearrangement joins TRBV18 to TRBJ2-3, with D uncertain. Between the trimmed V and J ends, which lost 3 bases and 3 bases, there was a span of 16 bases. Germline V gene sequence: CDR1 KGHSH, CDR2 LQKENI. The CDR3 has 16 residues. In DNA form, the CDR3 reads TGTGCCAGCTCACCTCCTAACGGCATAAGGACAGATACGCAGTATTTT. Amino acids: CASSPPNGIRTDTQYF.

This clonotype was recorded a few times. The gene calls are TRBV20-1 and TRBJ2-7, with 11 bases fitting TRBD2. Trimming at V came to 6 bases and at J to 3 bases, leaving 1 base not matched to a gene. There are 12 residues in the CDR3. CDR1 DFQATT and CDR2 SNEGSKA come from the germline V gene (reference sequence). CDR3 in DNA: TGCAGTGCCACTAGCGGGGGCTACGAGCAGTACTTC. It encodes CSATSGGYEQYF.

This clonotype was recorded a few times. The genes are TRBV12-3 or TRBV12-4 and TRBJ1-3, with D hard to call. Trimming removed 6 bases from V and 1 base from J, with 7 bases in between. This CDR3 comprises 13 residues. The CDR3 is CASRGGSGNTIYF. CDR3 in DNA: TGTGCCAGCAGAGGTGGGTCTGGAAACACCATATATTTT.

This clonotype has a handful of counts. This sequence joins TRBV29-1 and TRBJ2-3; a possible D gene is TRBD2 (6 bases). This CDR3 spans 13 amino acids. Germline values: CDR1 SQVTM, CDR2 ANQGSEA. V was pared by 7 bases and J by 0 bases, with 11 bases between. The CDR3, as DNA: TGCAGCGCAGTAGCGGTTAGCACAGATACGCAGTATTTT. Amino acids: CSAVAVSTDTQYF.

The chain uses TRBV6-5 and TRBJ2-6, with 7 bases fitting TRBD1. This CDR3 contains 18 residues. Germline loops: CDR1 MNHEY, CDR2 SVGAGI. J was trimmed by 2 bases and V by 9 bases; bases with no gene match: 16. The CDR3 is CASSRLGTVAAGANVLTF. The CDR3 nucleotides read TGTGCCAGTTCAAGGCTGGGGACAGTCGCGGCTGGGGCCAACGTCCTGACTTTC.

This clonotype was observed a handful of times. In DNA, the CDR3 is TGTGCCAGCAGAGGGACAGGGGGAGGAGGCACTGAAGCTTTCTTT. This gives the protein CASRGTGGGGTEAFF. The V gene is TRBV12-3 or TRBV12-4, the J gene TRBJ1-1; TRBD1 matches at 11 bases. The CDR3 spans 15 residues. V was clipped by 6 bases and J by 4 bases; unmatched bases: 7.

This clonotype appeared a few times. This sequence joins TRBV12-3 or TRBV12-4 and TRBJ2-7; D may be TRBD2 (5 bases). Trimming shortened V by 5 bases and J by 0 bases, and 14 bases separated the two germline ends. The CDR3 is made up of 15 amino acids. The CDR3 loop is CASSPRPAVSYEQYF. The CDR3 DNA reads as TGTGCCAGCAGTCCTCGGCCAGCGGTCTCCTACGAGCAGTACTTC.

The chain carries TRBV7-9 and TRBJ2-7; D may be TRBD1 (5 bases). The germline V gene has CDR1 SEHNR and CDR2 FQNEAQ (reference sequence). Trimming took off 5 bases at V and 4 bases at J, with 18 bases between the two ends. CDR3 size: 15 residues. CDR3 loop: CASSADSSRSYEQYF. DNA for the CDR3: TGTGCCAGCAGCGCCGACAGTTCTAGGTCGTACGAGCAGTACTTC.

This clonotype has a handful of counts. The chain combines TRBV3-1 with TRBJ2-7, with 7 nucleotides matching TRBD2. Looked up from germline, CDR1 is LGHDT and CDR2 is YNNKEL (reference sequence). The CDR3 is 12 residues long. After removal of 2 bases from V and 5 bases from J, the junction contained 0 bases not matched to a gene. The CDR3: CASSQTSDEQYF. The CDR3 DNA sequence: TGTGCCAGCAGCCAAACTAGCGACGAGCAGTACTTC.

This clonotype has at least ten counts. This chain connects TRBV12-3 or TRBV12-4 to TRBJ2-7; tentatively, D is TRBD1 (6 bases). The CDR3 length is 14 residues. V was pared by 7 bases and J by 4 bases, with 17 bases between. CDR3 amino acids: CASKRPGQPYEQYF. The DNA of the CDR3 is TGTGCCAGCAAGAGACCGGGACAACCTTACGAGCAGTACTTC.

The chain combines TRBV12-3 or TRBV12-4 with TRBJ1-2, with D maybe TRBD1 (5 bases). This CDR3 spans 14 amino acids. V was clipped by 6 bases and J by 7 bases, with 18 bases between them. CDR3 loop: CASSLGGGEFGYTF. The CDR3 nucleotides are TGTGCCAGCAGCCTTGGGGGAGGGGAGTTTGGCTACACCTTC.

J is TRBJ2-7 and V is TRBV21-1; the DNA was not used to check the table's D call, TRBD1. TRBV21-1 is listed as a pseudogene. The CDR3 covers 12 residues. DNA of the CDR3: TGTGCCAGCAGCAAGGGGGACAACGAGCAGTACTTC. Its translation is CASSKGDNEQYF.

Ten or more counts support this clonotype. The V gene is TRBV20-1, the J gene TRBJ2-3; D gene uncertain. The V end was cut by 3 bases, the J end by 3 bases, with 10 bases between. This CDR3 has 13 amino acids. The V gene's germline CDR1 is DFQATT and CDR2 SNEGSKA (reference sequence). The CDR3 protein is CSASPHGTDTQYF. The CDR3 DNA reads TGCAGTGCTAGCCCACACGGGACAGATACGCAGTATTTT.

This clonotype was observed a handful of times. The chain joins TRBV9 to TRBJ1-4; the D gene is possibly TRBD1 (5 bases). CDR1 and CDR2 (germline): SGDLS, YYNGEE. The CDR3 is 15 amino acids. Between the trimmed V and J ends, which lost 2 bases and 3 bases, there was a span of 11 bases. The DNA of the CDR3 is TGTGCCAGCAGCGTCGGGACGGGCCCTAATGAAAAACTGTTTTTT. Encoded protein: CASSVGTGPNEKLFF. The full variable domain, in which reference TRBV9 and TRBJ1-4 provide the parts outside the CDR3, is DSGVTQTPKHLITATGQRVTLRCSPRSGDLSVYWYQQSLDQGLQFLIQYYNGEERAKGNILERFSAQQFPDLHSELNLSSLELGDSALYFCASSVGTGPNEKLFFGSGTQLSVL.

As for this clonotype: A single base separates this from a much larger clone, so it may be a read error. Without the conserved terminal phenylalanine or tryptophan, this CDR3 likely stems from a read error. The chain joins TRBV20-1 to TRBJ2-1; D assignment may be TRBD1 or TRBD2 (5 bases each). The CDR3 is made up of 13 amino acids. The germline V gene encodes CDR1 DFQATT and CDR2 SNEGSKA (reference sequence). V was cut by 6 bases and J by 7 bases, with 16 bases left in between. In DNA form, the CDR3 reads TGCAGTGCCTTACAGGACTTGGGGAATGAGCAGTTCTAC. It yields the protein CSALQDLGNEQFY.

This clonotype was observed at least ten times. The V call is TRBV15, the J call TRBJ1-6, with D uncertain. The CDR3 has 13 residues. V shed 4 bases and J shed 10 bases, with 11 bases lying between them. Germline CDR1 LNHNV, CDR2 YYDKDF (reference sequence). The CDR3 loop reads CATSKARLSPLHF. In DNA form, the CDR3 reads TGTGCCACCAGCAAAGCGAGGTTATCACCCCTCCACTTT.

J is TRBJ1-5 and V is TRBV5-6; no clear D. Germline CDR1 and CDR2: SGHDT and YYEEEE. The V end was cut by 4 bases, the J end by 3 bases, with 17 bases between. The CDR3 spans 16 residues. Here the CDR3 DNA reads TGTGCCAGCAGCGCCGGACCCTCGAATTACAATCAGCCCCAGCATTTT. It is translated as CASSAGPSNYNQPQHF.

V usage is TRBV9 and J usage is TRBJ2-7, with a tentative D call TRBD2 (6 bases). V lost 3 bases to trimming and J lost 4 bases, with 14 bases between them. The CDR3 sequence is 14 residues long. Germline values: CDR1 SGDLS, CDR2 YYNGEE. Here the CDR3 reads CASSGLRGKYEQYF. In nucleotides, the CDR3 is TGTGCCAGCAGCGGACTGCGGGGCAAATACGAGCAGTACTTC.

The chain joins TRBV18 to TRBJ2-7; D may be TRBD1 (5 bases). The CDR3 has 15 residues. Trimming cost V 2 bases and J 2 bases, with 13 bases left between them. CDR1 KGHSH and CDR2 LQKENI come from the germline V gene. Here the CDR3 DNA reads TGTGCCAGCTCACCAGAGCACAGGTCGACCTACGAGCAGTACTTC. Its protein is CASSPEHRSTYEQYF.

The rearrangement uses TRBV2 and TRBJ2-7; D might be TRBD1 or TRBD2, each matching 5 bases. Germline CDR1 SNHLY, CDR2 FYNNEI. This CDR3 is 11 amino acids long. V was clipped by 3 bases and J by 11 bases, with 11 bases between them. The CDR3 protein is CASSEGPREYF. The CDR3 bases are TGTGCCAGCAGTGAGGGACCGCGGGAGTACTTC.

This clonotype was detected a few times. The V call is TRBV4-3, the J call TRBJ1-5; possibly TRBD1 for D (6 bases). The V end was cut by 0 bases, the J end by 5 bases, with 8 bases between. Germline CDR1 reads LGHNA; CDR2 reads YSLEER. The CDR3 consists of 14 residues. The CDR3 loop is CASSQDPGDQPQHF. CDR3 nucleotide sequence: TGCGCCAGCAGCCAAGACCCAGGGGATCAGCCCCAGCATTTT.

This clonotype was seen at least ten times. The chain employs TRBV5-5 and TRBJ1-1, with 11 bases lining up with TRBD1. This CDR3 spans 14 amino acids. J lost 2 bases, V lost 5 bases, and 2 bases had no gene match. The V gene's germline CDR1 is SGHKS and CDR2 YYEKEE (reference sequence). In nucleotides, the CDR3 is TGTGCCAGCAGTCGGACAGGGGGCAACACTGAAGCTTTCTTT. Translating gives CASSRTGGNTEAFF.

This clonotype has more than one count but fewer than ten. The chain is built from TRBV24-1 and TRBJ2-5; tentatively, D is TRBD2 (6 bases). This CDR3 is built from 15 residues. The V and J ends lost 1 base and 3 bases respectively, with 11 bases between them. Per the germline V gene, CDR1 is KGHDR and CDR2 is SFDVKD. CDR3 amino acids: CATSDFGTSKETQYF. CDR3 nucleotides: TGTGCCACCAGTGATTTTGGGACTTCTAAAGAGACCCAGTACTTC.